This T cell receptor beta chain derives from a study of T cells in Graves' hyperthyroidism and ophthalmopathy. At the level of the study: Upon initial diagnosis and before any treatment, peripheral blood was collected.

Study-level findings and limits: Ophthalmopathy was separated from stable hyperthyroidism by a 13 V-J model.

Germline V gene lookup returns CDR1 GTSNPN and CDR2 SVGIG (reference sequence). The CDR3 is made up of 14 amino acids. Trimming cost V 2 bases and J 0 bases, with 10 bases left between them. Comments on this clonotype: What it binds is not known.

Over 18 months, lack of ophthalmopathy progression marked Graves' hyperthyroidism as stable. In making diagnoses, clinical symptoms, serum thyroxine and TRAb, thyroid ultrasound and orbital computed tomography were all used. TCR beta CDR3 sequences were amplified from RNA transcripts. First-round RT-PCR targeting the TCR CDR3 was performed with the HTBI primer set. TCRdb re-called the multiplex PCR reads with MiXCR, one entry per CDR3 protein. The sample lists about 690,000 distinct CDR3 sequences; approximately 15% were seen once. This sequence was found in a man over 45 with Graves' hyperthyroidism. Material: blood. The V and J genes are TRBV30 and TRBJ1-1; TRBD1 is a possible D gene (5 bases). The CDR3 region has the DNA TGTGCCTGGAGTTGGGGGGTTTTGAACACTGAAGCTTTCTTT. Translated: CAWSWGVLNTEAFF.